The 5 T cell receptor beta chains below were found in one sample sequenced in a study of blood T cell repertoires in COVID-19. Some clones are missing from TCRdb's copy, which holds only in-frame ones; the method was immunoSEQ multiplex PCR. This table holds around 150,000 clones, 80% to 90% found once. Source material: peripheral blood. The source is a man in his 70s with acute or convalescent COVID-19.

V usage is TRBV6-4 and J usage is TRBJ2-1, with D hard to call. There are 13 residues in the CDR3. The germline CDR1 and CDR2 sequences are MRHNA and SNTAGT. V lost 0 bases and J 3 bases, leaving 3 bases between the germline ends. The CDR3 DNA reads as TGTGCCAGCAGTGACTCCGTCTACAATGAGCAGTTCTTC. It encodes CASSDSVYNEQFF.

To note about this clone: The germline gene is not matched at one end of the junction; a read error may be the cause. The chain carries TRBV7-7 and TRBJ2-5; 11 positions match TRBD2. Germline CDR1 is SSHAT and CDR2 is FNYEAQ (reference sequence). The CDR3 is made up of 17 amino acids. CDR3: CASSSQGLAGPQETQYF. The CDR3 DNA follows: TGTGCTAGCAGCTCCCAAGGACTAGCGGGCCCTCAAGAGACCCAGTACTTC.

This chain joins TRBV7-3 and TRBJ1-1, with 7 bases that match TRBD1. Germline V CDR1 and CDR2: SGHTA, FQGTGA. Trimming cost V 3 bases and J 1 base; bases outside gene matches: 2. This CDR3 region has 14 residues. This chain's CDR3 is CASSLTGPNTEAFF. CDR3 sequence (DNA): TGTGCCAGCAGCTTGACAGGGCCGAACACTGAAGCTTTCTTT.

The chain combines TRBV18 with TRBJ2-7; TRBD1 agrees at 7 bases. CDR1 KGHSH and CDR2 LQKENI come from the germline V gene. V was clipped by 0 bases and J by 2 bases; unmatched bases: 4. The CDR3 consists of 15 residues. For the CDR3, the DNA is TGTGCCAGCTCACCACCGACAGGACAGGCCTACGAGCAGTACTTC. This codes for CASSPPTGQAYEQYF.

J is TRBJ2-3 and V is TRBV2, with 13 bases matching TRBD2. The CDR3 length is 16 residues. Unmatched junction bases numbered 5, after V lost 6 bases and J lost 2 bases. CDR1 is SNHLY, CDR2 FYNNEI, per germline. In DNA form, the CDR3 reads TGTGCCAGCAGCGTACTAGCGGGAGGGAACACAGATACGCAGTATTTT. This codes for CASSVLAGGNTDTQYF.